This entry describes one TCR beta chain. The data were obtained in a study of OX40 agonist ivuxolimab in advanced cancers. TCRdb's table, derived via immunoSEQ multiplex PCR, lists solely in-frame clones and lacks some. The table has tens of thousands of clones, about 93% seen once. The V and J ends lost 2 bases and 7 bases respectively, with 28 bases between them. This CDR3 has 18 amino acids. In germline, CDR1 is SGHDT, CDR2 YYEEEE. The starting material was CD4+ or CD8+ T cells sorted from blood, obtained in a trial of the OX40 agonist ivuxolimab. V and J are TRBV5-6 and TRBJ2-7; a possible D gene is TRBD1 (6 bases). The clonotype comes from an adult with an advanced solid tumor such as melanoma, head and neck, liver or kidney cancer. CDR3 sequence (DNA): TGTGCCAGCAGCTTTCAACAGGGTCTGACCGGAAGTTATTGGGAGCAGTACTTC. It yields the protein CASSFQQGLTGSYWEQYF.